These 16 T cell receptor beta chains were all obtained from the same sample, sequenced in a study of cytomegalovirus exposure and HLA in healthy donors. Primers: 60 Vbeta forward and 13 Jbeta reverse. Profiled with immunoSEQ multiplex PCR; TCRdb holds only in-frame clones, not every one. The profile covers over 150,000 clones, with roughly two thirds appearing a single time and less than 3.5% taken by the ten largest. Sequenced material: PBMCs. These receptors were taken from a woman aged 35 to 49 in good health and CMV-seropositive.

This clone came up a few times. The chain has TRBV28 and TRBJ1-1, with a tentative D call TRBD1 (5 bases). CDR3 length: 15 amino acids. CDR1 MDHEN and CDR2 SYDVKM come from the germline V gene. Trimming stripped 2 bases from V and 2 bases from J, with 12 bases between. The CDR3 here is CASSLGGAANTEAFF. The DNA of the CDR3 is TGTGCCAGCAGTTTAGGAGGGGCGGCAAACACTGAAGCTTTCTTT.

This clone was seen a few times. This rearrangement joins TRBV11-2 to TRBJ2-5; TRBD2 matches 8 bases. With 5 bases clipped from V and 5 bases from J, the junction kept 4 bases outside the gene matches. The CDR3 length is 13 residues. Germline V CDR1 and CDR2: SGHAT, FQNNGV. CDR3 nucleotides: TGTGCCAGCAGCACCGGGGGGGTCGAGACCCAGTACTTC. Its protein is CASSTGGVETQYF. The whole variable domain, filled in from reference TRBV11-2 and TRBJ2-5, reads EAGVAQSPRYKIIEKRQSVAFWCNPISGHATLYWYQQILGQGPKLLIQFQNNGVVDDSQLPKDRFSAERLKGVDSTLKIQPAKLEDSAVYLCASSTGGVETQYFGPGTRLLVL.

Comments on this clone: The junction and the germline gene differ at one end; a read error may be behind it. The CDR3 region is CASSLGTNKETQYF. The CDR3 nucleotides read TGTGCTAGCAGCTTAGGGACAAATAAAGAGACCCAGTACTTC. The V call is TRBV7-7, the J call TRBJ2-5, with D possibly being TRBD1 (6 bases). CDR1 is SSHAT, CDR2 FNYEAQ, per germline (reference sequence). This CDR3 comprises 14 residues.

V is TRBV6-1 and J is TRBJ1-2; maybe TRBD1 (6 bases). This CDR3 region has 15 residues. With 2 bases removed from V and 5 bases from J, the gap between germline ends came to 15 bases. The germline V gene encodes CDR1 MNHNS and CDR2 SASEGT. The chain's CDR3 is CASSERQGLRYGYTF. The CDR3 region has the DNA TGTGCCAGCAGTGAACGGCAGGGGCTGAGATATGGCTACACCTTC.

The chain has TRBV29-1 and TRBJ1-2, with a weak D call TRBD1 (5 bases). Trimming removed 7 bases from V and 8 bases from J, with 11 bases in between. Germline CDR1 is SQVTM and CDR2 is ANQGSEA. The CDR3 has 10 residues. Here the CDR3 DNA reads TGCAGCGCAGCGGGGGGGGGCTACACCTTC. Translation: CSAAGGGYTF.

This clone was recorded a few times. The chain employs TRBV9 and TRBJ2-7; the match to TRBD2 covers 12 bases. Germline CDR1 and CDR2: SGDLS and YYNGEE. The CDR3 loop spans 15 amino acids. V lost 3 bases and J lost 2; bases outside the gene matches: 3. DNA for the CDR3: TGTGCCAGCAGCGGGGGGACTAGCGGGCCCTACGAGCAGTACTTC. Residues: CASSGGTSGPYEQYF.

This clone turned up a few times. The V gene is TRBV6-6, the J gene TRBJ1-1; 8 bases agree with TRBD1. This CDR3 spans 13 amino acids. Germline V CDR1 and CDR2: MNHNY, SVGAGI (reference sequence). V gave up 0 bases and J gave up 11 bases; unmatched junction bases: 5. The CDR3 bases are TGTGCCAGCAGTTACTCTGACAGGGGTTCTGCTTTCTTT. Protein product: CASSYSDRGSAFF.

This clone was detected only a few times. The V and J genes are TRBV6-5 and TRBJ2-2; 9 bases are a match to TRBD1. There are 14 residues in the CDR3. V lost 6 bases to trimming and J lost 7 bases; unmatched junction nucleotides: 6. The V gene's germline CDR1 is MNHEY and CDR2 SVGAGI. CDR3 in DNA: TGTGCCAGCAGACAACAGGGGGCGCGCGGGGAGCTGTTTTTT. It yields the protein CASRQQGARGELFF.

This chain uses TRBV10-3 with TRBJ1-2; no reliable D call. This CDR3 has 13 residues. V lost 4 bases, J lost 1 base, and 7 bases lay in between. Germline V gives CDR1 ENHRY, CDR2 SYGVKD. The CDR3 DNA sequence: TGTGCCATCAGTGGACGGGATAACTATGGCTACACCTTC. Residues: CAISGRDNYGYTF.

The V gene is TRBV7-9, the J gene TRBJ2-1, with a possible D match to TRBD1 (5 bases). Germline CDR1 SEHNR, CDR2 FQNEAQ (reference sequence). The CDR3 spans 14 residues. Trimming removed 0 bases at V and 4 bases at J, with 7 bases between. The CDR3 DNA follows: TGTGCCAGCAGCTTAGCTGCAGGGTACAATGAGCAGTTCTTC. The encoded protein is CASSLAAGYNEQFF.

This clone was detected only a few times. The CDR3 loop is CASSFHGEANQPQHF. DNA of the CDR3: TGTGCCAGCAGTTTTCACGGGGAAGCCAATCAGCCCCAGCATTTT. V and J are TRBV28 and TRBJ1-5; no reliable D call. The CDR3 totals 15 residues. Deletions cut 3 bases from V and 3 bases from J, with 12 bases between. Looked up from germline, CDR1 is MDHEN and CDR2 is SYDVKM.

The J gene is TRBJ2-5, the V gene TRBV4-1; weak D call: TRBD1 (6 bases). Trimming pared 1 base from V and 7 bases from J, leaving 13 bases between. Per germline, CDR1 MGHRA and CDR2 YSYEKL. The CDR3 is 14 amino acids. The chain's CDR3 is CASSQADSKWTQYF. CDR3 nucleotides: TGCGCCAGCAGCCAAGCGGACAGCAAGTGGACCCAGTACTTC.

The chain carries TRBV18 and TRBJ1-1; no definite D call. V dropped 5 bases and J dropped 3 bases, with 7 bases sitting between them. Germline CDR1 reads KGHSH; CDR2 reads LQKENI. The CDR3 covers 12 residues. The CDR3, as DNA: TGTGCCAGCTCAGCGTCCGACACTGAAGCTTTCTTT. Amino acids: CASSASDTEAFF. The whole variable domain, remainder taken from reference TRBV18 and TRBJ1-1, is NAGVMQNPRHLVRRRGQEARLRCSPMKGHSHVYWYRQLPEEGLKFMVYLQKENIIDESGMPKERFSAEFPKEGPSILRIQQVVRGDSAAYFCASSASDTEAFFGQGTRLTVV.

This chain links TRBV4-1 with TRBJ2-5; the D is unclear. The J call may be in error: the DNA end matches TRBJ2-7 better. Germline CDR1 is MGHRA and CDR2 is YSYEKL. CDR3 size: 15 residues. The CDR3 DNA sequence: TGCGCCAGCAGCCAAGACCCCTCCCCAACCTACGAGCAGTACTTC. Its protein is CASSQDPSPTYEQYF.

The chain has TRBV6-5 and TRBJ1-3; 7 bases match TRBD1. Germline CDR1 reads MNHEY; CDR2 reads SVGAGI. CDR3 size: 14 residues. V was clipped by 6 bases and J by 0 bases; unmatched bases: 2. CDR3 residues: CASRWDSSGNTIYF. CDR3 nucleotides: TGTGCCAGCAGGTGGGACAGCTCTGGAAACACCATATATTTT.

The gene calls are TRBV9 and TRBJ2-1; 9 bases map to TRBD2. CDR1 and CDR2 from the germline V gene are SGDLS and YYNGEE. J lost 2 bases, V lost 3 bases, and 3 bases had no gene match. CDR3 size: 15 residues. The DNA for the CDR3 is TGTGCCAGCAGCGGAACTAGCGGGCCCTACAATGAGCAGTTCTTC. As protein: CASSGTSGPYNEQFF.